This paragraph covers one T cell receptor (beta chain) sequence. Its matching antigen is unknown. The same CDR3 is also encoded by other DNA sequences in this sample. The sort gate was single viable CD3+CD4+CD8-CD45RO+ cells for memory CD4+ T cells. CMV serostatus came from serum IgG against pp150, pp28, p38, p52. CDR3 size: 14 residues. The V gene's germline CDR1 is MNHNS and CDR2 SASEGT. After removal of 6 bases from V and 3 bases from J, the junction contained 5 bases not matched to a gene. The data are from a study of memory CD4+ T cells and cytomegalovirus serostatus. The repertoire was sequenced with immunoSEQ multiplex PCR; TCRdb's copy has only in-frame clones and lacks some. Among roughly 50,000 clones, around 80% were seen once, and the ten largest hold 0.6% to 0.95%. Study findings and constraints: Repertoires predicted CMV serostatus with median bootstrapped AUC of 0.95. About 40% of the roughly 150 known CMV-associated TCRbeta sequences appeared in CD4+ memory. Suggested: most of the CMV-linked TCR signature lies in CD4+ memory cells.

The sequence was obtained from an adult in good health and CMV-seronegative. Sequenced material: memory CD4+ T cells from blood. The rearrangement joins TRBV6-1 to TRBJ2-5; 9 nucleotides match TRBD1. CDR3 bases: TGTGCCAGCAGGCCAGACAGGGGGGAAGAGACCCAGTACTTC. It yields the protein CASRPDRGEETQYF.